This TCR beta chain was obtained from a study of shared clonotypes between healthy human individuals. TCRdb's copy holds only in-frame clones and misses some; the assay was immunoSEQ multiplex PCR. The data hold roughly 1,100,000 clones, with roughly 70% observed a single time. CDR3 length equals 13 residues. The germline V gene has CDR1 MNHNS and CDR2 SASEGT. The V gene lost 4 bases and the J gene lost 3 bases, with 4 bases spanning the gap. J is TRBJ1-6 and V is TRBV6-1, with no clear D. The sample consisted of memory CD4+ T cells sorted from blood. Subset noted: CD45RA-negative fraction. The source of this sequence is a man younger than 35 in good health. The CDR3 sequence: CASSVGYNSPLHF. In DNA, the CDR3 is TGTGCCAGCAGTGTCGGCTATAATTCACCCCTCCACTTT.